The 14 T cell receptor beta chains below all came from one sample that was sequenced in a study of T cell responses to AZD1222 COVID-19 vaccine. Profiling relied on immunoSEQ multiplex PCR, and the TCRdb table lists in-frame clones only, not all of them. The table shows 120,000 or so clones, with 92% occurring only once. The specimen comprised peripheral blood, sampled on day 0 of AZD1222 vaccination. These receptors were collected from an adult in good health.

The chain employs TRBV5-1 and TRBJ1-6; unclear D gene. The CDR3 runs to 16 residues. The germline V gene has CDR1 SGHRS and CDR2 YFSETQ. V was shortened by 0 bases and J by 5 bases, with 12 bases between the two germline ends. The CDR3 spells CASSLDEGNNNSPLHF. In DNA, the CDR3 is TGCGCCAGCAGCTTGGATGAGGGCAATAATAATTCACCCCTCCACTTT.

This clone was picked up a small number of times. An end of the junction differs from the germline gene, which may be a read error. J is TRBJ1-2 and V is TRBV7-7; D is possibly TRBD1 (5 bases). This CDR3 region has 13 residues. Germline CDR1 SSHAT, CDR2 FNYEAQ (reference sequence). Written as DNA, the CDR3 is TGTGCTAGCAGGTTCCCGGGGACCTATGGCTACACCTTC. This encodes CASRFPGTYGYTF.

The chain links TRBV10-3 to TRBJ1-2, with 7 bases fitting TRBD1. CDR3 length: 13 residues. Per germline, CDR1 ENHRY and CDR2 SYGVKD. Trimming at V came to 5 bases and at J to 6 bases, leaving 6 bases not matched to a gene. CDR3 sequence reads: CAISRQGRDGYTF. CDR3 nucleotide sequence: TGTGCCATCAGTCGACAGGGAAGGGATGGCTACACCTTC.

The CDR3 nucleotides are TGTGCCTGGAGTCGAGGACTAGCGGGAGCAGCTGGGGCCAACGTCCTGACTTTC. It yields the protein CAWSRGLAGAAGANVLTF. V and J are TRBV30 and TRBJ2-6; 13 bases map to TRBD2. V dropped 2 bases and J dropped 2; count of bases not matched to a gene: 6. The CDR3 extends over 18 amino acids. Germline assignment: CDR1 GTSNPN and CDR2 SVGIG (reference sequence).

V and J are TRBV2 and TRBJ1-5; TRBD1 matches at 10 bases. CDR3 length equals 14 residues. Germline CDR1 is SNHLY and CDR2 is FYNNEI. V gave up 4 bases and J gave up 7 bases; unmatched junction bases: 4. The CDR3 is CASSGTGGIQPQHF. The CDR3, as DNA: TGTGCCAGCAGTGGGACAGGGGGAATACAGCCCCAGCATTTT.

The gene calls are TRBV2 and TRBJ2-1; possibly TRBD2 for D (6 bases). CDR3 length: 13 amino acids. Trimming stripped 4 bases from V and 9 bases from J, with 13 bases between. CDR1 is SNHLY, CDR2 FYNNEI, per germline. CDR3 in DNA: TGTGCCAGCAGTGTCCAACTAGCAGTTGAGCAGTTCTTC. This encodes CASSVQLAVEQFF.

The chain is built from TRBV15 and TRBJ2-7; TRBD2 agrees at 13 bases. Germline V lookup: CDR1 LNHNV, CDR2 YYDKDF (reference sequence). Trimming cost V 4 bases and J 7 bases; bases outside gene matches: 7. The CDR3 extends over 15 amino acids. The DNA of the CDR3 is TGTGCCACCAGCATAGGACTAGCGGGAGATAAGGAGCAGTACTTC. Translated, it gives CATSIGLAGDKEQYF.

The gene calls are TRBV23-1 and TRBJ2-7; 9 bases match TRBD2. TRBV23-1 is classed as an ORF, of uncertain function. The V gene end was trimmed by 1 base and the J gene end by 1 base; junction bases not matched to a gene: 17. This CDR3 comprises 20 residues. The CDR3 nucleotides are TGCGCCAGCAGTCAATTAGTTTCACGGGATTGGCGGGAGGGATCCTACGAGCAGTACTTC. It is translated as CASSQLVSRDWREGSYEQYF.

The chain recombines TRBV7-9 with TRBJ1-4; D is uncertain. Per the germline V gene, CDR1 is SEHNR and CDR2 is FQNEAQ (reference sequence). Trimming took 6 bases from V and 0 from J, leaving 14 bases between them. This CDR3 contains 16 residues. The CDR3 DNA is TGTGCCAGCAGTCCCGGTCCTGCGGCAACTAATGAAAAACTGTTTTTT. Translating gives CASSPGPAATNEKLFF. The whole variable domain, remainder taken from reference TRBV7-9 and TRBJ1-4, is DTGVSQNPRHKITKRGQNVTFRCDPISEHNRLYWYRQTLGQGPEFLTYFQNEAQLEKSRLLSDRFSAERPKGSFSTLEIQRTEQGDSAMYLCASSPGPAATNEKLFFGSGTQLSVL.

The chain recombines TRBV6-5 with TRBJ2-7; TRBD2 is a possible D gene (5 bases). Between the trimmed V and J ends, which lost 2 bases and 3 bases, there was a span of 8 bases. The CDR3 spans 13 residues. Germline V lookup: CDR1 MNHEY, CDR2 SVGAGI. CDR3 sequence (DNA): TGTGCCAGCAGTTACGCTAGCAGCTACGAGCAGTACTTC. It translates to CASSYASSYEQYF.

The V and J genes are TRBV4-1 and TRBJ2-2; D remains ambiguous. This CDR3 is built from 15 residues. Germline CDR1 MGHRA, CDR2 YSYEKL. With 1 base removed from V and 2 bases from J, the gap between germline ends came to 8 bases. The CDR3 region is CASSQVGRNTGELFF. CDR3 nucleotide sequence: TGCGCCAGCAGCCAAGTTGGGCGTAACACCGGGGAGCTGTTTTTT.

The table lists this clone with a few counts. The chain carries TRBV5-6 and TRBJ1-2, with 11 bases lining up with TRBD1. Germline-derived CDR1 and CDR2 are SGHDT and YYEEEE. The CDR3 extends over 16 amino acids. Trimming took 9 bases from V and 3 from J; bases not matched to a gene: 13. The CDR3 protein is CATTGQGARGYYGYTF. The CDR3, as DNA: TGTGCCACCACAGGACAGGGGGCAAGAGGTTACTATGGCTACACCTTC. Filled out from reference TRBV5-6 and TRBJ1-2, the complete variable domain reads DAGVTQSPTHLIKTRGQQVTLRCSPKSGHDTVSWYQQALGQGPQFIFQYYEEEERQRGNFPDRFSGHQFPNYSSELNVNALLLGDSALYLCATTGQGARGYYGYTFGSGTRLTVV.

The chain has TRBV4-1 and TRBJ2-7, with D perhaps matching TRBD1 or TRBD2 (5 bases each). V lost 1 base, J lost 3 bases, and 13 bases lay in between. The CDR3 contains 15 residues. From germline, CDR1 is MGHRA and CDR2 YSYEKL. The CDR3 loop is CASSQVQGPNYEQYF. CDR3 bases: TGCGCCAGCAGCCAAGTGCAGGGACCTAACTACGAGCAGTACTTC.

The chain combines TRBV15 with TRBJ1-2; D may be TRBD1 (5 bases). Looked up from germline, CDR1 is LNHNV and CDR2 is YYDKDF (reference sequence). This CDR3 is built from 14 residues. The V end was cut by 0 bases, the J end by 5 bases, with 10 bases between. CDR3 in amino acids: CATSRDTGLYGYTF. The DNA for the CDR3 is TGTGCCACCAGCAGAGATACAGGCCTATATGGCTACACCTTC.